The 14 T cell receptor beta chains below all came from one sample that was sequenced in a study of blood T cells in healthy people across ages (dated by TCRdb to 2013 to 2016). Library generation was performed with 5' RACE. TCRdb shows the sequencer as Illumina HiSeq 2500. A second PCR of roughly 7 to 11 cycles was run with a J-beta primer mix and a sample-barcoded 5' primer. TCRdb applied fastp at Q25 and MiXCR to the public reads, then kept only in-frame beta chains. Each CDR3 protein appears once, grouped with its most common genes and DNA. This sample has 700,000 to 900,000 distinct CDR3 sequences in its table, and 50% to 65% of those were observed once. About 42% of the sample goes to the ten largest clones. The sequencing input was blood. The receptors come from a man aged 80 or over in good health.

This chain uses TRBV6-5 with TRBJ2-7, with 9 bases matching TRBD1. Germline V lookup: CDR1 MNHEY, CDR2 SVGAGI. V gave up 2 bases and J gave up 4 bases; unmatched junction bases: 6. The CDR3 runs 15 residues. The DNA of the CDR3 is TGTGCCAGCAGTTACCGGCACAGGGGGCAATACGAGCAGTACTTC. As protein: CASSYRHRGQYEQYF.

This clonotype has just a few counts. The CDR3 DNA is TGCAGTGCTTGGGGTGGGAGCTCCTACGAGCAGTACTTC. Its translation is CSAWGGSSYEQYF. V usage is TRBV20-1 and J usage is TRBJ2-7; tentatively, D is TRBD2 (5 bases). The CDR3 is made up of 13 amino acids. CDR1 DFQATT and CDR2 SNEGSKA come from the germline V gene (reference sequence). V was trimmed by 5 bases and J by 0 bases, leaving 11 bases between them.

J is TRBJ2-1 and V is TRBV25-1, with 7 bases matching TRBD1. Germline V gene lookup returns CDR1 MGHDK and CDR2 SYGVNS. CDR3 size: 15 residues. After removal of 5 bases from V and 7 bases from J, the junction contained 11 bases not matched to a gene. The CDR3 reads CASSSPGQVGNEQFF. The CDR3 DNA is TGTGCCAGCAGTTCCCCCGGACAGGTGGGGAATGAGCAGTTCTTC. The full variable domain, rest sourced from reference TRBV25-1 and TRBJ2-1, is EADIYQTPRYLVIGTGKKITLECSQTMGHDKMYWYQQDPGMELHLIHYSYGVNSTEKGDLSSESTVSRIRTEHFPLTLESARPSHTSQYLCASSSPGQVGNEQFFGPGTRLTVL.

This clonotype was found many times. The chain links TRBV7-2 to TRBJ2-3; 11 nucleotides align to TRBD2. The CDR3 extends over 18 amino acids. Trimming at V came to 4 bases and at J to 6 bases, leaving 15 bases not matched to a gene. Germline lookup yields CDR1 SGHTA and CDR2 FQGNSA. CDR3: CASSSPVVAGGPQDTQYF. The CDR3 DNA sequence: TGTGCCAGCAGCTCCCCCGTTGTAGCGGGAGGGCCGCAGGATACGCAGTATTTT.

This clonotype was seen more than once but under ten times. The chain carries TRBV28 and TRBJ2-5; 8 nucleotides align to TRBD1. J gave up 11 bases and V 8 bases, and 4 bases lay outside the gene matches. Per germline, CDR1 MDHEN and CDR2 SYDVKM. The CDR3 covers 10 residues. Here the CDR3 DNA reads TGTGCCAGCGGGGGACAGGCGCAGTACTTC. It encodes CASGGQAQYF.

This clonotype was counted only a few times. The chain joins TRBV28 to TRBJ1-2; no firm D call. From germline, CDR1 is MDHEN and CDR2 SYDVKM. V lost 7 bases, J lost 6 bases, and 21 bases lay in between. The CDR3 is 15 residues long. The CDR3 DNA reads TGTGCCAGCACCGAAACCGGTCGTGGTTGGGATGGCTACACCTTC. Its protein is CASTETGRGWDGYTF.

In this sample, this clonotype turned up a few times. This sequence joins TRBV27 and TRBJ2-4; the match to TRBD1 covers 8 bases. Germline lookup yields CDR1 MNHEY and CDR2 SMNVEV (reference sequence). This CDR3 comprises 15 residues. J gave up 1 base and V 4 bases, and 3 bases lay outside the gene matches. The CDR3 DNA reads TGTGCCAGCAGTTCGGACAGGGCTGCCAAAAACATTCAGTACTTC. It is translated as CASSSDRAAKNIQYF.

This clonotype was recorded many times. V usage is TRBV20-1 and J usage is TRBJ1-6, with D possibly being TRBD1 (5 bases). Trimming removed 3 bases from V and 12 bases from J, with 12 bases in between. There are 12 residues in the CDR3. Germline lookup yields CDR1 DFQATT and CDR2 SNEGSKA (reference sequence). CDR3 sequence (DNA): TGCAGTGCTAGGCGCAGGGTAGGACCCCTCCACTTT. Protein product: CSARRRVGPLHF.

As concerns this clonotype: A junction boundary mismatches the germline segment, possibly from a read error. The CDR3 DNA follows: TGCGGCGTTGACCCCGGACAGGGGAGGGAGACCCAGTACTTC. The encoded protein is CGVDPGQGRETQYF. The rearrangement uses TRBV29-1 and TRBJ2-5, with 9 bases fitting TRBD1. Germline CDR1 is SQVTM and CDR2 is ANQGSEA. The CDR3 consists of 14 residues.

This clonotype was detected a few times. The J gene is TRBJ2-7, the V gene TRBV9, with D possibly being TRBD1 or TRBD2 (6 bases each). Germline V gene sequence: CDR1 SGDLS, CDR2 YYNGEE. The length of the CDR3 is 14 residues. The V gene lost 0 bases and the J gene lost 7 bases, with 14 bases spanning the gap. DNA of the CDR3: TGTGCCAGCAGCGTAGGGGGGGCATCATGGGAGCAGTACTTC. This sequence encodes CASSVGGASWEQYF.

The table lists this clonotype with a few counts. CDR3 in amino acids: CATSRDLGPNLALGYTF. The CDR3 DNA follows: TGTGCCACCAGCAGAGATCTAGGGCCGAACCTGGCCCTTGGCTACACCTTC. This chain connects TRBV15 to TRBJ1-2; D call uncertain. Germline V gene data show CDR1 as LNHNV and CDR2 as YYDKDF (reference sequence). Trimming took 0 bases from V and 7 from J, leaving 21 bases between them. CDR3 length: 17 residues.

The chain couples TRBV5-1 to TRBJ2-5; TRBD1 agrees at 7 bases. Per the germline V gene, CDR1 is SGHRS and CDR2 is YFSETQ. The CDR3 length is 17 residues. V shed 1 base, J shed 2 bases, and the junction held 11 bases outside the gene matches. This chain's CDR3 is CASSLRQGISRQETQYF. The CDR3 DNA is TGCGCCAGCAGCTTGAGACAGGGAATATCACGGCAAGAGACCCAGTACTTC.

This chain links TRBV6-2 or TRBV6-3 with TRBJ2-7, with D hard to call. Trimming took 2 bases from V and 4 from J, leaving 18 bases between them. The CDR3 covers 16 residues. Looked up from germline, CDR1 is MNHEY and CDR2 is SVGEGT. CDR3 amino acids: CASSYVPGKERYEQYF. The CDR3 coding sequence is TGTGCCAGCAGTTACGTCCCAGGAAAGGAAAGGTACGAGCAGTACTTC.

This chain uses TRBV9 with TRBJ2-1; D is unclear. V shed 0 bases and J shed 8 bases, with 9 bases lying between them. Germline V lookup: CDR1 SGDLS, CDR2 YYNGEE. This CDR3 is 13 amino acids long. The CDR3, as DNA: TGTGCCAGCAGCGTAGGTATCGTGGATGAGCAGTTCTTC. Its translation is CASSVGIVDEQFF.